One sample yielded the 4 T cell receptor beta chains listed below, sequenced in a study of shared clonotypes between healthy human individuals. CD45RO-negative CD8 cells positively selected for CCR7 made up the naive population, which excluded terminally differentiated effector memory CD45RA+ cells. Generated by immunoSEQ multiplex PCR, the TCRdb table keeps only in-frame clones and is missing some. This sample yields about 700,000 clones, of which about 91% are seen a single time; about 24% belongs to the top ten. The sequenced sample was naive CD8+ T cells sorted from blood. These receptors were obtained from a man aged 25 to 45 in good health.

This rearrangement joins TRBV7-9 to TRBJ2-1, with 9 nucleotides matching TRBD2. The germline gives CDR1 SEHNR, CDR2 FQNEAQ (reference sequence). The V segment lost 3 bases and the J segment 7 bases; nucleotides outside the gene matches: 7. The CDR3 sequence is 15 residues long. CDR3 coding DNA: TGTGCCAGCAGCTTTAGTGCGGGAGGGGAGAATGAGCAGTTCTTC. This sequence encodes CASSFSAGGENEQFF.

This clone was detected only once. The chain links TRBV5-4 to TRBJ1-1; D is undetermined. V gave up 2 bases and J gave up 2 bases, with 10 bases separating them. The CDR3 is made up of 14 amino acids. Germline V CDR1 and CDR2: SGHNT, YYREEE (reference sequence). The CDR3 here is CASSFLAENTEAFF. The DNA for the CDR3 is TGTGCCAGCAGCTTTCTGGCAGAAAACACTGAAGCTTTCTTT.

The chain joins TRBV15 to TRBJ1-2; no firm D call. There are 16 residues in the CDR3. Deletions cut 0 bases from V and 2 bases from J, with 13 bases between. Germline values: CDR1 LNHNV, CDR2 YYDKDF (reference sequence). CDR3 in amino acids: CATSRDPPDWNYGYTF. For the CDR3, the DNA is TGTGCCACCAGCAGAGATCCTCCGGACTGGAACTATGGCTACACCTTC. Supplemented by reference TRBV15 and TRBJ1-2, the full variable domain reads DAMVIQNPRYQVTQFGKPVTLSCSQTLNHNVMYWYQQKSSQAPKLLFHYYDKDFNNEADTPDNFQSRRPNTSFCFLDIRSPGLGDTAMYLCATSRDPPDWNYGYTFGSGTRLTVV.

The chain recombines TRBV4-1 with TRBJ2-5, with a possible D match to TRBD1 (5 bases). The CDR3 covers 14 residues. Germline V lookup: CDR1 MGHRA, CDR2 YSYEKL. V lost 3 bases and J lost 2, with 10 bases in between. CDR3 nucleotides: TGCGCCAGCAGCCAGATAGGGGCACAAGAGACCCAGTACTTC. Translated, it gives CASSQIGAQETQYF.